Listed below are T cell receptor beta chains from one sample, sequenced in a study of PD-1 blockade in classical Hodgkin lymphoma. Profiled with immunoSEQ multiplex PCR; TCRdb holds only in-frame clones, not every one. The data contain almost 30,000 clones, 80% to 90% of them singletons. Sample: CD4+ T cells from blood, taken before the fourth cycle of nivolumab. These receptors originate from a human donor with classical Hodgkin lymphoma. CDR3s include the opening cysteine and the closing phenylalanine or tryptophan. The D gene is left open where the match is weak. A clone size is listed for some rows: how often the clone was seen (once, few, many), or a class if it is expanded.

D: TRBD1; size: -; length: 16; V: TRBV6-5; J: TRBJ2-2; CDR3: CASSYETGDNTGELFF; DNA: TGTGCCAGCAGTTACGAGACAGGGGACAACACCGGGGAGCTGTTTTTT
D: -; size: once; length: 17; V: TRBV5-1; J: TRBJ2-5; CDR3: CASSSAYRGLGQETQYF; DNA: TGCGCCAGCAGCTCCGCTTACAGGGGACTGGGCCAAGAGACCCAGTACTTC
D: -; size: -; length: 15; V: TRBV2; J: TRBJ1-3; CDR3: CASIGSGSSGNTIYF; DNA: TGTGCCAGCATCGGTTCAGGGAGCTCTGGAAACACCATATATTTT
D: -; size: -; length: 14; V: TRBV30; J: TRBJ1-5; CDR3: CAWSARTVNQPQHF; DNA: TGTGCCTGGAGTGCGCGGACAGTTAATCAGCCCCAGCATTTT
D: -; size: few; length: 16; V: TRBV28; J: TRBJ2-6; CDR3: CASSFNPPAGANVLTF; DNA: TGTGCCAGCAGTTTTAATCCGCCAGCTGGGGCCAACGTCCTGACTTTC
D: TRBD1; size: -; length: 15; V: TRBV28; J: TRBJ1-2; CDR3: CASSLTGTGGYGYTF; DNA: TGTGCCAGCAGCCTCACCGGGACAGGGGGCTATGGCTACACCTTC
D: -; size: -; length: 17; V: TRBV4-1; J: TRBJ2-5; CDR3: CASSQVIRSLMQETQYF; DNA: TGCGCCAGCAGCCAAGTAATTCGGTCTCTGATGCAAGAGACCCAGTACTTC
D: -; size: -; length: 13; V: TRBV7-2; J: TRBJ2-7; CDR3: CASSLVGDAGQYF; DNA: TGTGCCAGCAGCTTAGTGGGCGACGCGGGGCAGTACTTC
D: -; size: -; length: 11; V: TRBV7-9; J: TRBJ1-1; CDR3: CASSLQSEAFF; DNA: TGTGCCAGCAGCTTACAGAGTGAAGCTTTCTTT
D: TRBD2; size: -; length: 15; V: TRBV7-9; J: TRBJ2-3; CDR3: CASSLSGGNTDTQYF; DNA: TGTGCCAGCAGCTTAAGCGGGGGGAACACAGATACGCAGTATTTT
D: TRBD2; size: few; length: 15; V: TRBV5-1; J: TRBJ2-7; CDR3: CASSLSSSIAGEQYF; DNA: TGCGCCAGCAGCTTAAGTTCTTCGATAGCGGGAGAGCAGTACTTC
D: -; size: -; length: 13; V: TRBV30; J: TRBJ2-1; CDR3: CAWGVIWVDEQFF; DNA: TGTGCCTGGGGGGTAATCTGGGTAGATGAGCAGTTCTTC
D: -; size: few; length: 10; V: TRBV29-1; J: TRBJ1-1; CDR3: CSVADIEAFF; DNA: TGCAGCGTGGCAGACATTGAAGCTTTCTTT
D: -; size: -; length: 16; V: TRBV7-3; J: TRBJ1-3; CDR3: CASSPRGEGIGNTIYF; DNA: TGTGCCAGCAGCCCTCGTGGCGAGGGAATTGGAAACACCATATATTTT
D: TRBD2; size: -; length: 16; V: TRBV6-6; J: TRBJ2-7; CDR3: CASSALTSGAYYEQYF; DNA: TGTGCCAGCAGTGCCCTTACTAGCGGGGCGTACTACGAGCAGTACTTC
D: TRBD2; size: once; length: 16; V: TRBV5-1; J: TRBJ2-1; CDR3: CASSLELAGGNNEQFF; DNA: TGCGCCAGCAGCTTGGAACTAGCGGGGGGGAACAATGAGCAGTTCTTC
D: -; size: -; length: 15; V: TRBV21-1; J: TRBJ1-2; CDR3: CASSKTQTGSYGYTF; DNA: TGTGCCAGCAGCAAAACGCAGACAGGGAGTTATGGCTACACCTTC
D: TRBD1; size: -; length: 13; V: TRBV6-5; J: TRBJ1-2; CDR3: CASSRTGGYGYTF; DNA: TGTGCCAGCAGTCGGACAGGGGGCTATGGCTACACCTTC
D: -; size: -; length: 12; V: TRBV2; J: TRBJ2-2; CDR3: CASSRNTGELFF; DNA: TGTGCCAGCAGTAGAAACACCGGGGAGCTGTTTTTT
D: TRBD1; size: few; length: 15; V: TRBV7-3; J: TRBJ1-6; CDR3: CASSVTGNENSPLHF; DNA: TGTGCCAGCAGTGTGACAGGGAACGAAAATTCACCCCTCCACTTT
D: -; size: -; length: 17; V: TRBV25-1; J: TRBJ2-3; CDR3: CASSESRWGGDTDTQYF; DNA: TGTGCCAGCAGTGAATCGAGGTGGGGGGGCGACACAGATACGCAGTATTTT
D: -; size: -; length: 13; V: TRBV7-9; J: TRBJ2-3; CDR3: CASSLSGADTQYF; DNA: TGTGCCAGCAGCTTATCGGGGGCCGATACGCAGTATTTT
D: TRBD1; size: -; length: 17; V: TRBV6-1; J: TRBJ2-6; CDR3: CASSGETGSRGANVLTF; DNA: TGTGCCAGCAGTGGCGAGACAGGGTCGCGAGGGGCCAACGTCCTGACTTTC
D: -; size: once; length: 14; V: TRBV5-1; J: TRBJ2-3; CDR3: CASSSGVGTDTQYF; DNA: TGCGCCAGCAGCTCAGGGGTAGGCACAGATACGCAGTATTTT
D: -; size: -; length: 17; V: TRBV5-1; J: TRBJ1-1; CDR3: CASSQWNLQSMNTEAFF; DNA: TGCGCCAGCAGTCAATGGAATCTACAGTCCATGAACACTGAAGCTTTCTTT
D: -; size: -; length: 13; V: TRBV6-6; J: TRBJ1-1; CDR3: CASGQESRTEAFF; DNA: TGTGCCAGCGGCCAGGAATCGAGGACTGAAGCTTTCTTT
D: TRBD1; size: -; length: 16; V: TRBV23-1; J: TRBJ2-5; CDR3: CASSRDRAPWRETQYF; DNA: TGCGCCAGCAGTCGGGACAGGGCCCCTTGGCGAGAGACCCAGTACTTC
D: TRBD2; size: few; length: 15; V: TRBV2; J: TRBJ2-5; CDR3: CASRVRTSGGETQYF; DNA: TGTGCCAGCAGAGTTCGGACTAGCGGGGGTGAGACCCAGTACTTC
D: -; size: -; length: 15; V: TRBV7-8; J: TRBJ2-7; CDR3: CASSLGLGETYEQYF; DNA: TGTGCCAGCAGCTTAGGTCTGGGGGAGACCTACGAGCAGTACTTC